A single sample is the source of the 17 T cell receptor beta chains below, sequenced in a study of blood T cell repertoires in COVID-19. Only in-frame clones appear in the TCRdb table, and some are missing; sequencing was by immunoSEQ multiplex PCR. The data contain 200,000 to 300,000 clones, roughly 90% of them singletons. Sequenced input: PBMCs or T cells enriched from blood (not recorded which). These receptors originate from a woman in her thirties who had recovered from COVID-19.

In the case of this clone: Distinct nucleotide sequences in the sample also encode this CDR3. The chain uses TRBV27 and TRBJ1-1; no firm D call. This CDR3 spans 13 amino acids. V was trimmed by 2 bases and J by 2 bases, leaving 6 bases between them. Germline V gene data show CDR1 as MNHEY and CDR2 as SMNVEV (reference sequence). The CDR3 DNA follows: TGTGCCAGCAGTTTAGGAGGTAACACTGAAGCTTTCTTT. Translation gives CASSLGGNTEAFF.

The genes are TRBV5-4 and TRBJ1-3; no clear D. The V end was cut by 1 base, the J end by 0 bases, with 8 bases between. The CDR3 totals 15 residues. Germline V gene lookup returns CDR1 SGHNT and CDR2 YYREEE (reference sequence). The CDR3 spells CASSLRGNSGNTIYF. The CDR3 DNA is TGTGCCAGCAGCTTGCGGGGAAACTCTGGAAACACCATATATTTT.

In DNA form, the CDR3 reads TGTGCCAGTAGGGAGGGCAGAAGGGCTGGGGCCAACGTCCTGACTTTC. Its protein is CASREGRRAGANVLTF. This chain links TRBV2 with TRBJ2-6; 7 nucleotides align to TRBD2. V shed 9 bases and J 2 bases; nucleotides not matched to a gene: 10. The CDR3 has 16 amino acids. The germline V gene encodes CDR1 SNHLY and CDR2 FYNNEI.

The chain employs TRBV20-1 and TRBJ2-5, with D maybe TRBD2 (7 bases). Looked up from germline, CDR1 is DFQATT and CDR2 is SNEGSKA (reference sequence). Trimming stripped 3 bases from V and 5 bases from J, with 16 bases between. This CDR3 spans 14 amino acids. This CDR3 reads CSASAGLGGETQYF. As DNA, the CDR3 is TGCAGTGCTAGTGCAGGACTAGGGGGGGAGACCCAGTACTTC.

This clone was seen a single time. The chain recombines TRBV7-3 with TRBJ2-6; 7 bases align to TRBD1. The J segment lost 1 base and the V segment lost 5 bases, leaving 11 bases of the junction unmatched. This CDR3 is 18 amino acids long. Per the germline V gene, CDR1 is SGHTA and CDR2 is FQGTGA. CDR3 nucleotides: TGTGCCAGCAGCCCACAGGGGTTTGGTAAATCTGGGGCCAACGTCCTGACTTTC. It is translated as CASSPQGFGKSGANVLTF.

The rearrangement uses TRBV19 and TRBJ1-1; D possibly corresponds to TRBD1 (5 bases). CDR1 is LNHDA, CDR2 SQIVND, per germline (reference sequence). Between the trimmed V and J ends, which lost 3 bases and 1 base, there was a span of 15 bases. CDR3 length: 16 amino acids. CDR3 in DNA: TGTGCCAGTAGTATGATCGGTCGGGGGACGAACACTGAAGCTTTCTTT. Protein product: CASSMIGRGTNTEAFF.

The chain joins TRBV18 to TRBJ2-3; TRBD1 aligns across 8 bases. Trimming at V came to 5 bases and at J to 4 bases, leaving 8 bases not matched to a gene. Germline lookup yields CDR1 KGHSH and CDR2 LQKENI. This CDR3 has 15 amino acids. This CDR3 reads CASSLRQGSADTQYF. As DNA, the CDR3 is TGTGCCAGCTCATTACGACAGGGGTCGGCAGATACGCAGTATTTT.

This clone was recorded only once. The V and J genes are TRBV29-1 and TRBJ1-2; unclear D gene. The CDR3 is 14 amino acids. V was pared by 3 bases and J by 4 bases, with 15 bases between. In germline, CDR1 is SQVTM, CDR2 ANQGSEA. This chain's CDR3 is CSVDSPSRSYGYTF. CDR3 sequence (DNA): TGCAGCGTTGACTCCCCTAGCAGGTCCTATGGCTACACCTTC. The variable domain in full, completed from reference TRBV29-1 and TRBJ1-2, reads SAVISQKPSRDICQRGTSLTIQCQVDSQVTMMFWYRQQPGQSLTLIATANQGSEATYESGFVIDKFPISRPNLTFSTLTVSNMSPEDSSIYLCSVDSPSRSYGYTFGSGTRLTVV.

The chain combines TRBV28 with TRBJ1-3; D might be TRBD1 (6 bases). The CDR3 length is 15 residues. V lost 2 bases to trimming and J lost 4 bases, with 12 bases between them. CDR1 is MDHEN and CDR2 is SYDVKM in the germline V gene. CDR3 nucleotide sequence: TGTGCCAGCAGTTTACGGGGGGCACAAGGAAACACCATATATTTT. It is translated as CASSLRGAQGNTIYF.

This clone was detected once. The rearrangement uses TRBV12-3 or TRBV12-4 and TRBJ2-5; D gene ambiguous. The CDR3 is 12 amino acids. V lost 6 bases and J 9 bases, leaving 14 bases between the germline ends. Here the CDR3 reads CASSLPREAQYF. For the CDR3, the DNA is TGTGCCAGCAGCCTCCCTCGTGAGGCCCAGTACTTC.

This clone showed up just a few times. The chain has TRBV7-6 and TRBJ1-4; weak D call: TRBD1 (5 bases). The CDR3 runs to 15 residues. Per germline, CDR1 SGHVS and CDR2 FNYEAQ. The V end lost 5 bases, the J end lost 10 bases, and 20 bases lay between the germline ends. CDR3: CASSPTYRGGGKLFF. The CDR3, as DNA: TGTGCCAGCAGCCCTACGTACCGCGGGGGAGGAAAACTGTTTTTT.

The chain couples TRBV6-5 to TRBJ2-7; no clear D. The CDR3 runs 13 residues. CDR1 is MNHEY, CDR2 SVGAGI, per germline. Between the trimmed V and J ends, which lost 2 bases and 0 bases, there was a span of 5 bases. The CDR3 region has the DNA TGTGCCAGCAGTTACGGCCACTCCTACGAGCAGTACTTC. It translates to CASSYGHSYEQYF.

This clone occurred a few times. The CDR3 reads CASSNTFNTEAFF. In DNA form, the CDR3 reads TGTGCCAGTAGCAATACTTTCAACACTGAAGCTTTCTTT. The chain couples TRBV19 to TRBJ1-1, with unresolved D. V was shortened by 6 bases and J by 2 bases, with 10 bases between the two germline ends. The germline gives CDR1 LNHDA, CDR2 SQIVND (reference sequence). The CDR3 spans 13 residues.

This chain connects TRBV3-1 (or the pseudogene TRBV3-2) to TRBJ1-2; 9 bases are a match to TRBD1. V was pared by 2 bases and J by 1 base, with 5 bases of the junction left unmatched. Germline V gene sequence: CDR1 LGHDT, CDR2 YNNKEL (reference sequence). The CDR3 is made up of 16 amino acids. The CDR3 reads CASSQMDRGFNYGYTF. CDR3 in DNA: TGTGCCAGCAGCCAAATGGACAGGGGATTTAACTATGGCTACACCTTC.

V usage is TRBV4-1 and J usage is TRBJ2-1; 11 bases are shared with TRBD2. This CDR3 spans 13 amino acids. Germline CDR1 is MGHRA and CDR2 is YSYEKL. Trimming removed 4 bases from V and 7 bases from J; junction bases left unmatched: 0. For the CDR3, the DNA is TGCGCCAGCAGCCTAGCGGGAGGGAATGAGCAGTTCTTC. Its protein is CASSLAGGNEQFF.

The V call is TRBV5-1, the J call TRBJ1-1, with 7 bases lining up with TRBD1. V shed 0 bases, J shed 5 bases, and the junction held 10 bases outside the gene matches. This CDR3 spans 16 amino acids. Germline CDR1 is SGHRS and CDR2 is YFSETQ. CDR3 nucleotides: TGCGCCAGCAGCTTGGCCAGGACAGGATTTGAAACTGAAGCTTTCTTT. The encoded protein is CASSLARTGFETEAFF.

This rearrangement joins TRBV7-2 to TRBJ1-2, with TRBD1 matching 10 bases. CDR1 is SGHTA and CDR2 is FQGNSA in the germline V gene. The length of the CDR3 is 15 residues. Unmatched junction bases numbered 9, after V lost 6 bases and J lost 5 bases. CDR3 in amino acids: CASRQGTGEYYGYTF. The CDR3 nucleotides are TGTGCCAGCAGACAAGGGACAGGGGAATATTATGGCTACACCTTC. Full variable domain (remainder filled in from reference TRBV7-2 and TRBJ1-2): GAGVSQSPSNKVTEKGKDVELRCDPISGHTALYWYRQSLGQGLEFLIYFQGNSAPDKSGLPSDRFSAERTGGSVSTLTIQRTQQEDSAVYLCASRQGTGEYYGYTFGSGTRLTVV.